Below, one T cell receptor (beta chain) is given with its context. CDR3 length equals 13 residues. Trimming left V 1 base short and J 9 bases short, with 13 bases between. The V gene's germline CDR1 is MNHNS and CDR2 SASEGT. This table comes from immunoSEQ multiplex PCR, and its TCRdb copy is limited to in-frame clones, with some not included. The repertoire has 90,000 to 120,000 clones, around 68% of them found once; the top ten carry about 25%. The entry originates in a study of shared clonotypes between healthy human individuals. The chain employs TRBV6-1 and TRBJ2-7; D gene ambiguous. Sequencing was carried out using memory CD8+ T cells sorted from blood. Subset indicated: CD45RO+ cells pooled with CCR7-negative TemRA cells. This receptor was obtained from a woman in her 30s in good health. DNA of the CDR3: TGTGCCAGCAGTGAAGTTAACCTGCCGGTGCAGTACTTC. It encodes CASSEVNLPVQYF.